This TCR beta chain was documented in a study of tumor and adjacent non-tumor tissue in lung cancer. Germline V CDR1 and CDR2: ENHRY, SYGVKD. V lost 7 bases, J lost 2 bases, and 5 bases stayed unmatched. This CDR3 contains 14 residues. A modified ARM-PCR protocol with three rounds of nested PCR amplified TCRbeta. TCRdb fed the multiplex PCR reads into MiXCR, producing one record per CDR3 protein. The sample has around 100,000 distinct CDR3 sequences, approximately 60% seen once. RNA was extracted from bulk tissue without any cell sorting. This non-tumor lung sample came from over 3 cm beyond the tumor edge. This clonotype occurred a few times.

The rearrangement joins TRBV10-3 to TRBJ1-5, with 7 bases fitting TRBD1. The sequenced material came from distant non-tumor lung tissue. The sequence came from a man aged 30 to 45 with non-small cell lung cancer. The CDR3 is CAINNDRGNQPQHF. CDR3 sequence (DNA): TGTGCCATCAATAACGACAGGGGCAATCAGCCCCAGCATTTT.